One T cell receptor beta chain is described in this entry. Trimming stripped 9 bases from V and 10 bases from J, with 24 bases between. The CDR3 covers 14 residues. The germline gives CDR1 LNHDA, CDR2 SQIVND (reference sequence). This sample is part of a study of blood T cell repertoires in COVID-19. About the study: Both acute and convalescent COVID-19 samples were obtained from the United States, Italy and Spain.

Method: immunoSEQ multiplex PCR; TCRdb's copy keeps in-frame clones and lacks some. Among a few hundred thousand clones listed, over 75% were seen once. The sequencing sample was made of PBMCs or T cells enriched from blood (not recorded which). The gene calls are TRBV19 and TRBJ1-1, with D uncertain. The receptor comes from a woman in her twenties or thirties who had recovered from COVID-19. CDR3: CARTPNKERERAFF. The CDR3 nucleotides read TGTGCCAGGACGCCAAATAAAGAAAGGGAGCGAGCTTTCTTT.